This TCR beta chain emerged from a study of long-term antiretroviral therapy in people with HIV. Study findings and constraints: Post-ART, diversity grew, though it stayed under transplant donor control levels. Samples were collected from about 2003 to 2017 under possibly less effective ART regimens. The clones with expansion before ART were dominant in the repertoire at all time points.

Trimming removed 9 bases at V and 2 bases at J, with 11 bases between. The CDR3 sequence is 13 residues long. The V gene's germline CDR1 is SGHNT and CDR2 YYREEE (reference sequence). Survey-level immunoSEQ v3.0 assays were run. Method: immunoSEQ multiplex PCR; TCRdb's copy keeps in-frame clones and lacks some. The data contain tens of thousands of clones, around 86% of them singletons. All participants with HIV were treated in the United States. A remark on this clone: The antigen is unknown.

The sequence was obtained from a young woman with HIV. The chain is built from TRBV5-4 and TRBJ2-2, with D hard to call. Material: unsorted PBMCs, obtained 1.8 years before starting antiretroviral therapy. The CDR3 bases are TGTGCCATAGGGCCCTATAACACCGGGGAGCTGTTTTTT. Translated: CAIGPYNTGELFF. Drawing the rest from reference TRBV5-4 and TRBJ2-2, the complete variable domain is ETGVTQSPTHLIKTRGQQVTLRCSSQSGHNTVSWYQQALGQGPQFIFQYYREEENGRGNFPPRFSGLQFPNYSSELNVNALELDDSALYLCAIGPYNTGELFFGEGSRLTVL.